Below, 10 T cell receptor beta chains from the same sample are listed, as sequenced in a study of T cells after yellow fever vaccination. MiXCR, applied by TCRdb to the 5' RACE reads, yields one record per CDR3 protein. The table has under 55,000 distinct CDR3 sequences, around 7% seen once; the top ten hold roughly 24%. The material was CD8+ T cells not binding an NS4B(214-222) dextramer, sorted from PBMCs, obtained more than 35 days after the first yellow fever vaccination. The receptors were sampled from a young man who received the YFV17D yellow fever vaccine.

Only a few counts were recorded for this clonotype. The rearrangement joins TRBV12-3 or TRBV12-4 to TRBJ2-1; D is unclear. CDR3 length: 14 residues. Trimming took off 2 bases at V and 3 bases at J, with 8 bases between the two ends. The CDR3 sequence: CASSLRSNYNEQFF. In DNA form, the CDR3 reads TGTGCCAGCAGTTTAAGGTCCAACTACAATGAGCAGTTCTTC.

Only a few counts were recorded for this clonotype. V gene TRBV7-9 combines with J gene TRBJ2-1, with unresolved D. CDR1 is SEHNR, CDR2 FQNEAQ, per germline (reference sequence). V was clipped by 6 bases and J by 9 bases, with 27 bases between them. CDR3 length: 17 amino acids. The CDR3 reads CASSLSKAQALSGEQFF. As DNA, the CDR3 is TGTGCCAGCAGTTTATCTAAGGCCCAGGCGTTGTCGGGTGAGCAGTTCTTC.

This clonotype was seen only a few times. The V call is TRBV4-3, the J call TRBJ1-6; no reliable D call. The CDR3 runs 13 residues. CDR1 LGHNA and CDR2 YSLEER come from the germline V gene. V lost 5 bases and J lost 5, with 7 bases in between. The CDR3 loop is CASSGNHNSPLHF. DNA of the CDR3: TGCGCCAGCAGCGGGAACCATAATTCACCCCTCCACTTT.

Worth noting for this clonotype: One base away lies a much larger clone, so this may be a sequencing read error. V gene TRBV4-1 combines with J gene TRBJ2-1; 7 bases map to TRBD1. The germline CDR1 and CDR2 sequences are MGHRA and YSYEKL. The CDR3 contains 15 residues. As DNA, the CDR3 is TGCGCCAGCAGCCCCCGAAGACAGGGCTACAATGAGCAGCTCTTC. Translated: CASSPRRQGYNEQLF.

This clonotype was counted at least ten times. The chain is built from TRBV15 and TRBJ2-2; no clear D. Per germline, CDR1 LNHNV and CDR2 YYDKDF (reference sequence). The CDR3 is 13 amino acids. V lost 0 bases to trimming and J lost 1 base, with 0 bases between them. The CDR3, as DNA: TGTGCCACCAGCAGAGAGAACACCGGGGAGCTGTTTTTT. Protein product: CATSRENTGELFF.

The rearrangement uses TRBV7-6 and TRBJ1-2, with D uncertain. The CDR3 length is 12 residues. Germline V gene sequence: CDR1 SGHVS, CDR2 FNYEAQ. Trimming removed 5 bases from V and 4 bases from J, with 8 bases in between. The CDR3 coding sequence is TGTGCCAGCAGCGCCGGTGGCTATGGCTACACCTTC. Encoded protein: CASSAGGYGYTF.

This clonotype has ten or more counts. J is TRBJ2-1 and V is TRBV4-1; D not resolved. The CDR3 contains 12 residues. Trimming took 4 bases from V and 7 from J, leaving 8 bases between them. Germline V gene data show CDR1 as MGHRA and CDR2 as YSYEKL. The CDR3 sequence: CASSLVRNEQFF. As DNA, the CDR3 is TGCGCCAGCAGCCTGGTACGGAATGAGCAGTTCTTC.

The sample holds many counts of this clonotype. This rearrangement joins TRBV5-6 to TRBJ2-3, with D possibly TRBD2 on 5 matching bases. The CDR3 consists of 14 residues. V dropped 0 bases and J dropped 4 bases, with 9 bases sitting between them. From germline, CDR1 is SGHDT and CDR2 YYEEEE. The CDR3 here is CASSLGGNPDTQYF. Written as DNA, the CDR3 is TGTGCCAGCAGCTTGGGAGGGAACCCAGATACGCAGTATTTT.

This clonotype has at least ten counts. The genes are TRBV21-1 and TRBJ2-7. TRBV21-1 is a pseudogene locus. The CDR3 has 12 residues. The CDR3 region is CASPLFNYEQYV. The CDR3 DNA sequence: TGTGCCAGCCCACTGTTTAACTACGAGCAGTACGTC.

This clonotype was counted a few times. The junction departs from germline at one end; a sequencing error may be responsible. The chain recombines TRBV6-2 or TRBV6-3 with TRBJ2-2, with D hard to call. The CDR3 covers 9 residues. Germline CDR1 and CDR2: MNHEY and SVGEGT. The CDR3 reads CASSGELFF. The CDR3 region has the DNA TGTGCCAGTTCCGGCGAGCTGTTTTTT.